Below are 19 T cell receptor beta chains sequenced from a single sample in a study of cytomegalovirus exposure and HLA in healthy donors. 13 Jbeta primers and 60 Vbeta primers were used for the PCR. The table came from immunoSEQ multiplex PCR; TCRdb's copy has only in-frame clones and leaves some out. This sample's table reports under 75,000 clones. The specimen was PBMCs. The receptor set was obtained from a female donor in good health and CMV-seropositive.

The V call is TRBV5-6, the J call TRBJ2-3; possibly TRBD2 for D (6 bases). The V end was cut by 1 base, the J end by 2 bases, with 17 bases between. In germline, CDR1 is SGHDT, CDR2 YYEEEE. This CDR3 is built from 17 residues. The CDR3 DNA is TGTGCCAGCAGCTTGACTGGGACTCACGGGATCACAGATACGCAGTATTTT. Its translation is CASSLTGTHGITDTQYF.

The chain links TRBV6-5 to TRBJ1-1, with TRBD1 matching 7 bases. Unmatched junction bases numbered 7, after V lost 0 bases and J lost 3 bases. Germline CDR1 reads MNHEY; CDR2 reads SVGAGI. The CDR3 covers 16 residues. The CDR3 region is CASSYSRGVYDTEAFF. CDR3 bases: TGTGCCAGCAGTTACTCCAGGGGGGTATACGACACTGAAGCTTTCTTT.

The rearrangement uses TRBV27 and TRBJ1-1, with D unclear. CDR3 length: 16 amino acids. Germline V CDR1 and CDR2: MNHEY, SMNVEV (reference sequence). The V gene lost 1 base and the J gene lost 0 bases, with 12 bases spanning the gap. CDR3 sequence reads: CASSLWAASLNTEAFF. The CDR3 DNA reads TGTGCCAGCAGTTTATGGGCAGCTAGCTTGAACACTGAAGCTTTCTTT.

The chain joins TRBV30 to TRBJ2-7; the D gene is possibly TRBD2 (5 bases). V was trimmed by 0 bases and J by 0 bases, leaving 12 bases between them. CDR1 and CDR2 (germline): GTSNPN, SVGIG (reference sequence). This CDR3 has 15 residues. The CDR3 coding sequence is TGTGCCTGGAGTGTTAACATGGGAGACTCCTACGAGCAGTACTTC. Translation: CAWSVNMGDSYEQYF.

The genes are TRBV5-1 and TRBJ1-2, with D possibly matching TRBD1 (6 bases). V lost 0 bases to trimming and J lost 4 bases, with 10 bases between them. The germline gives CDR1 SGHRS, CDR2 YFSETQ. The CDR3 loop spans 14 amino acids. CDR3 DNA: TGCGCCAGCAGCTTGGTTGACAGGCCCTATGGCTACACCTTC. It yields the protein CASSLVDRPYGYTF.

This sequence joins TRBV7-6 and TRBJ2-7; perhaps TRBD1 as D (5 bases). Germline CDR1 SGHVS, CDR2 FNYEAQ. The CDR3 spans 14 residues. Trimming removed 1 base at V and 1 base at J, with 8 bases between. The CDR3 sequence is CASSLDSGSYEQYF. The DNA of the CDR3 is TGTGCCAGCAGCTTAGATTCAGGGTCCTACGAGCAGTACTTC. The full variable domain, its missing parts supplied by reference TRBV7-6 and TRBJ2-7, is GAGVSQSPRYKVTKRGQDVALRCDPISGHVSLYWYRQALGQGPEFLTYFNYEAQQDKSGLPNDRFSAERPEGSISTLTIQRTEQRDSAMYRCASSLDSGSYEQYFGPGTRLTVT.

The CDR3 nucleotides read TGTGCCAGCAGCGTAGTCGGGAGTGCTTACAATGAGCAGTTCTTC. Translated, it gives CASSVVGSAYNEQFF. The chain couples TRBV11-2 to TRBJ2-1; a possible D gene is TRBD2 (6 bases). Germline CDR1 reads SGHAT; CDR2 reads FQNNGV. This CDR3 is 15 amino acids long. V lost 5 bases to trimming and J lost 4 bases, with 15 bases between them.

The genes are TRBV7-7 and TRBJ1-4, with 10 nucleotides matching TRBD1. Germline V CDR1 and CDR2: SSHAT, FNYEAQ (reference sequence). The CDR3 spans 15 residues. V lost 5 bases to trimming and J lost 6 bases; unmatched junction nucleotides: 6. For the CDR3, the DNA is TGTGCCAGCAGCGCAGGACAGGGGGGTCATGAAAAACTGTTTTTT. Its protein product is CASSAGQGGHEKLFF.

The J gene is TRBJ1-2, the V gene TRBV19; TRBD1 aligns across 10 bases. This CDR3 is built from 16 residues. V lost 5 bases and J lost 3; bases outside the gene matches: 9. Germline CDR1 LNHDA, CDR2 SQIVND (reference sequence). The DNA of the CDR3 is TGTGCCAGTAGTGGGCCCCAGACAGGGGGCTACTATGGCTACACCTTC. It is translated as CASSGPQTGGYYGYTF. Using reference TRBV19 and TRBJ1-2 for the parts outside the CDR3, the full variable domain is DGGITQSPKYLFRKEGQNVTLSCEQNLNHDAMYWYRQDPGQGLRLIYYSQIVNDFQKGDIAEGYSVSREKKESFPLTVTSAQKNPTAFYLCASSGPQTGGYYGYTFGSGTRLTVV.

The rearrangement joins TRBV7-8 to TRBJ2-2; 10 nucleotides align to TRBD2. The CDR3 is made up of 16 amino acids. Per germline, CDR1 SGHVS and CDR2 FQNEAQ. The junction had 6 bases not matched to a gene; V was cut back by 5 bases and J by 3 bases. This CDR3 reads CASSPTSGVYTGELFF. CDR3 nucleotides: TGTGCCAGCAGCCCTACTAGCGGGGTATACACCGGGGAGCTGTTTTTT.

The chain combines TRBV4-2 with TRBJ2-1; D uncertain. CDR3 length: 12 residues. Per germline, CDR1 LGHNA and CDR2 YNFKEQ. Trimming took off 5 bases at V and 9 bases at J, with 11 bases between the two ends. The CDR3 nucleotides read TGTGCCAGCAGCGCCACTGTGCGTGAGCAGTTCTTC. This encodes CASSATVREQFF.

This chain connects TRBV21-1 to TRBJ1-2; the table's TRBD1 call for D was not verified on the DNA. TRBV21-1 is tagged as a pseudogene. The CDR3 spans 13 residues. CDR3 region: CASSLKGQGGYTF. The CDR3 DNA reads as TGTGCCAGCAGCCTCAAAGGACAGGGTGGCTACACCTTC.

This rearrangement joins TRBV25-1 to TRBJ1-2; a possible D gene is TRBD1 (6 bases). V was cut by 4 bases and J by 11 bases, with 17 bases left in between. Germline V gene data show CDR1 as MGHDK and CDR2 as SYGVNS. This CDR3 contains 13 residues. The CDR3 nucleotides are TGTGCCAGCAGTGTACCGGGACATATTGATTACACCTTC. Its protein is CASSVPGHIDYTF.

For the CDR3, the DNA is TGCGCCAGCAGCCCCGGGACACAGCTAACCTACGAGCAGTACTTC. Translation: CASSPGTQLTYEQYF. The rearrangement links TRBV5-1 to TRBJ2-7; TRBD1 is a possible D gene (6 bases). Germline CDR1 is SGHRS and CDR2 is YFSETQ. The V and J ends lost 4 bases and 2 bases respectively, with 16 bases between them. The CDR3 is made up of 15 amino acids. Combining the CDR3 with reference TRBV5-1 and TRBJ2-7 gives the whole variable domain KAGVTQTPRYLIKTRGQQVTLSCSPISGHRSVSWYQQTPGQGLQFLFEYFSETQRNKGNFPGRFSGRQFSNSRSEMNVSTLELGDSALYLCASSPGTQLTYEQYFGPGTRLTVT.

The chain couples TRBV5-1 to TRBJ1-4; 10 nucleotides match TRBD1. Trimming removed 4 bases from V and 8 bases from J; junction bases left unmatched: 5. Germline CDR1 is SGHRS and CDR2 is YFSETQ. The length of the CDR3 is 14 residues. The CDR3 DNA reads TGCGCCAGCAGCCTAGGGACAGGGGTGGAAAAACTGTTTTTT. This encodes CASSLGTGVEKLFF.

V is TRBV19 and J is TRBJ2-7; 9 positions match TRBD1. The CDR3 length is 14 residues. V trimming: 1 base; J trimming: 3 bases; junction bases outside the gene matches: 1. CDR1 and CDR2 (germline): LNHDA, SQIVND (reference sequence). CDR3 loop: CASSIGGQGYEQYF. The DNA for the CDR3 is TGTGCCAGTAGTATAGGGGGACAGGGCTACGAGCAGTACTTC.

This sequence joins TRBV7-9 and TRBJ2-7, with D tentatively TRBD1 (6 bases). V lost 2 bases and J 6 bases, leaving 8 bases between the germline ends. Germline CDR1 is SEHNR and CDR2 is FQNEAQ (reference sequence). The CDR3 consists of 12 residues. The DNA for the CDR3 is TGTGCCAGCAGCTTAACAGGGCTCGAGCAGTACTTC. It translates to CASSLTGLEQYF. Filled out from reference TRBV7-9 and TRBJ2-7, the complete variable domain reads DTGVSQNPRHKITKRGQNVTFRCDPISEHNRLYWYRQTLGQGPEFLTYFQNEAQLEKSRLLSDRFSAERPKGSFSTLEIQRTEQGDSAMYLCASSLTGLEQYFGPGTRLTVT.

The rearrangement uses TRBV2 and TRBJ1-1; TRBD1 aligns across 7 bases. The CDR3 spans 13 residues. Per the germline V gene, CDR1 is SNHLY and CDR2 is FYNNEI. The trim removed 4 bases at V and 2 bases at J, leaving 1 base unmatched. The DNA of the CDR3 is TGTGCCAGCAGTGGGGACAGAAACACTGAAGCTTTCTTT. It is translated as CASSGDRNTEAFF.

The CDR3: CASSSRLAGGHSNEQFF. DNA of the CDR3: TGCGCCAGCAGCAGCCGACTAGCGGGAGGGCATAGCAATGAGCAGTTCTTC. The chain recombines TRBV4-3 with TRBJ2-1, with 14 bases fitting TRBD2. This CDR3 is 17 amino acids long. The junction had 9 bases not matched to a gene; V was cut back by 5 bases and J by 6 bases. Germline values: CDR1 LGHNA, CDR2 YSLEER.